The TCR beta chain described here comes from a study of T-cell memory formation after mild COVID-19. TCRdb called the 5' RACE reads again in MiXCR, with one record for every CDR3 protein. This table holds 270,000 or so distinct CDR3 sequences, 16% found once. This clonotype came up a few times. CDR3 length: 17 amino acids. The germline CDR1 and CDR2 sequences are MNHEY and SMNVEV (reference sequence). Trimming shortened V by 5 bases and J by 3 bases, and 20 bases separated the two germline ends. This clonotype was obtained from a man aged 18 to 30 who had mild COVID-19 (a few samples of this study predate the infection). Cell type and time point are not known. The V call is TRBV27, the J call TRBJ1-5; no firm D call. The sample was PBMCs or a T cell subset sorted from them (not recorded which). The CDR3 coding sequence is TGTGCCAGCAGTCCCTGGGAAAGGGAGGGAAACAATCAGCCCCAGCATTTT. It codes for CASSPWEREGNNQPQHF.